These 2 T cell receptor beta chains share one sample of origin, sequenced in a study of cytomegalovirus exposure and HLA in healthy donors. The PCR made use of 60 Vbeta and 13 Jbeta primers. Here immunoSEQ multiplex PCR was the method, and the copy in TCRdb shows in-frame clones only, minus some. The sample has 100,000 or so clones; around 75% are singletons. The sequenced sample consisted of PBMCs. The receptors were sampled from a man between 35 and 55 years old in good health and CMV-seronegative.

J is TRBJ2-7 and V is TRBV5-1; 7 nucleotides align to TRBD1. The length of the CDR3 is 13 residues. J was trimmed by 2 bases and V by 3 bases; bases with no gene match: 2. Germline V gene data show CDR1 as SGHRS and CDR2 as YFSETQ. This chain's CDR3 is CASSSTGTYEQYF. CDR3 in DNA: TGCGCCAGCAGCTCGACAGGGACCTACGAGCAGTACTTC.

The V call is TRBV7-9, the J call TRBJ2-3; 8 bases align to TRBD1. J gave up 5 bases and V 5 bases, and 12 bases lay outside the gene matches. Germline V gene lookup returns CDR1 SEHNR and CDR2 FQNEAQ (reference sequence). The CDR3 contains 16 residues. CDR3 DNA sequence: TGTGCCAGCAGCCCCCTTCGGCAGGGGGCGGGAGATACGCAGTATTTT. Encoded protein: CASSPLRQGAGDTQYF. Variable domain in full (rest from reference TRBV7-9 and TRBJ2-3): DTGVSQNPRHKITKRGQNVTFRCDPISEHNRLYWYRQTLGQGPEFLTYFQNEAQLEKSRLLSDRFSAERPKGSFSTLEIQRTEQGDSAMYLCASSPLRQGAGDTQYFGPGTRLTVL.